The 7 T cell receptor beta chains below come from one sample, sequenced in a study of OX40 agonist ivuxolimab in advanced cancers. Using immunoSEQ multiplex PCR, the repertoire was profiled, and TCRdb retains in-frame clones only, with some absent. The top ten hold 2.8% of the sample, which has 67,000 or so clones, about nine tenths seen once. The sequencing used CD4+ or CD8+ T cells sorted from blood, collected in a trial of the OX40 agonist ivuxolimab. The receptors here all came from an adult with an advanced solid tumor such as melanoma, head and neck, liver or kidney cancer.

A word on this clone: The junction departs from germline at one end; a sequencing error may be responsible. The chain carries TRBV7-7 and TRBJ2-1, with 9 positions matching TRBD1. Germline V CDR1 and CDR2: SSHAT, FNYEAQ (reference sequence). The CDR3 runs 15 residues. The CDR3 nucleotides are TGTGCTAGCAGCTACCAGATTGGACAGGGGAGTGAGCAGTTCTTC. This encodes CASSYQIGQGSEQFF.

The CDR3, as DNA: TGTGCCAGCAGCGTAGACCCGCATTTGGACAGAGCGAACACCGGGGAGCTGTTTTTT. Its translation: CASSVDPHLDRANTGELFF. V usage is TRBV9 and J usage is TRBJ2-2; a possible D gene is TRBD1 (6 bases). Germline assignment: CDR1 SGDLS and CDR2 YYNGEE. Trimming stripped 0 bases from V and 0 bases from J, with 18 bases between. This CDR3 has 19 residues.

The chain combines TRBV29-1 with TRBJ1-1, with no clear D. CDR1 and CDR2 (germline): SQVTM, ANQGSEA. The CDR3 consists of 15 residues. V was cut by 0 bases and J by 2 bases, with 13 bases left in between. CDR3 coding DNA: TGCAGCGTTGAAGATCGAAGTGTCCCCAACACTGAAGCTTTCTTT. As protein: CSVEDRSVPNTEAFF.

The rearrangement links TRBV7-9 to TRBJ2-7; a possible D gene is TRBD1 (6 bases). Looked up from germline, CDR1 is SEHNR and CDR2 is FQNEAQ (reference sequence). Trimming took 5 bases from V and 3 from J, leaving 11 bases between them. This CDR3 comprises 13 residues. CDR3 in DNA: TGTGCCAGCAGCACCCAGGGGAGCTACGAGCAGTACTTC. The encoded protein is CASSTQGSYEQYF.

This clone was counted only a few times. CDR3 nucleotide sequence: TGCGCCAGCGGAACCTGGGGGGCCTCGGTGGAGACCCAGTACTTC. Amino acids: CASGTWGASVETQYF. The V and J genes are TRBV5-1 and TRBJ2-5, with D possibly being TRBD1 or TRBD2 (6 bases each). Per germline, CDR1 SGHRS and CDR2 YFSETQ. V lost 7 bases and J lost 5, with 21 bases in between. The CDR3 consists of 15 residues.

The rearrangement uses TRBV6-5 and TRBJ2-3; either TRBD1 or TRBD2 may supply D (6 bases each). Per germline, CDR1 MNHEY and CDR2 SVGAGI. The CDR3 is made up of 16 amino acids. Trimming stripped 0 bases from V and 1 base from J, with 11 bases between. This chain's CDR3 is CASSYSGGRRTDTQYF. The CDR3 nucleotides read TGTGCCAGCAGTTACTCAGGGGGGAGACGCACAGATACGCAGTATTTT.

This chain connects TRBV12-5 to TRBJ2-3, with D possibly matching TRBD1 (6 bases). V lost 3 bases, J lost 6 bases, and 10 bases lay in between. The CDR3 runs to 13 residues. Looked up from germline, CDR1 is LGHNT and CDR2 is FRNRAP. For the CDR3, the DNA is TGTGCTAGTGGTTTACAGGGACCTGATACGCAGTATTTT. Translating gives CASGLQGPDTQYF. The whole variable domain, remainder taken from reference TRBV12-5 and TRBJ2-3, is DARVTQTPRHKVTEMGQEVTMRCQPILGHNTVFWYRQTMMQGLELLAYFRNRAPLDDSGMPKDRFSAEMPDATLATLKIQPSEPRDSAVYFCASGLQGPDTQYFGPGTRLTVL.